What follows are 27 T cell receptor beta chains derived from one specimen sequenced in a study of regulatory T cells in long-lasting Graves disease. iRepertoire HTBI primers and Arm-PCR of CDR3 regions built TCR beta libraries. From the multiplex PCR reads, TCRdb called clonotypes with MiXCR, one entry per CDR3 protein. The sample includes about 540,000 distinct CDR3 sequences, about 13% of them seen just once. Time point of the sample: newly diagnosed GD, antithyroid drugs for less than 3 months. From PBMCs, RNA was extracted and then used to make the TCR library. The same sample was also studied in work on T cells in Graves' hyperthyroidism and ophthalmopathy.

Sequenced here: peripheral blood mononuclear cells (PBMCs), sampled at new diagnosis, from a patient treated with antithyroid drugs. Receptor source: a man aged 30-40 years with Graves disease.

This clonotype has at least ten counts. This chain links TRBV19 with TRBJ2-2; D not resolved. The CDR3 sequence is 14 residues long. Germline CDR1 reads LNHDA; CDR2 reads SQIVND (reference sequence). V was pared by 4 bases and J by 2 bases, with 8 bases between. The CDR3 loop reads CASSKVENTGELFF. CDR3 coding DNA: TGTGCCAGTAGTAAAGTAGAAAACACCGGGGAGCTGTTTTTT. The full variable domain, with the rest looked up from reference TRBV19 and TRBJ2-2, is DGGITQSPKYLFRKEGQNVTLSCEQNLNHDAMYWYRQDPGQGLRLIYYSQIVNDFQKGDIAEGYSVSREKKESFPLTVTSAQKNPTAFYLCASSKVENTGELFFGEGSRLTVL.

In its sample, this clonotype was seen many times. The chain employs TRBV12-3 or TRBV12-4 and TRBJ1-2; TRBD1 agrees at 7 bases. After removal of 5 bases from V and 5 bases from J, the junction contained 5 bases not matched to a gene. This CDR3 contains 13 residues. The CDR3 reads CASSPGQQYGYTF. In nucleotides, the CDR3 is TGTGCCAGCAGTCCGGGACAGCAATATGGCTACACCTTC.

This clonotype occurred many times. The rearrangement joins TRBV11-2 to TRBJ2-1; 9 bases are shared with TRBD2. Germline CDR1 SGHAT, CDR2 FQNNGV. After removal of 2 bases from V and 0 bases from J, the junction contained 8 bases not matched to a gene. The CDR3 extends over 18 amino acids. DNA of the CDR3: TGTGCCAGCAGCTTACCTAGCGGGACGGGTAGCTCCTACAATGAGCAGTTCTTC. Translation gives CASSLPSGTGSSYNEQFF.

This clonotype showed up just a few times. This chain connects TRBV29-1 to TRBJ2-2; the match to TRBD1 covers 9 bases. The CDR3 totals 13 residues. With V trimmed by 6 bases and J by 6 bases, 5 bases remained unmatched. CDR1 SQVTM and CDR2 ANQGSEA come from the germline V gene. CDR3 protein: CSVTGTGPGELFF. CDR3 nucleotides: TGCAGCGTAACCGGGACAGGGCCCGGGGAGCTGTTTTTT.

This clonotype was found a few times. CDR3 bases: TGTGCCAGCTCGTCCCAGGGGGCTCTGGGCTATGGCTACACCTTC. The encoded protein is CASSSQGALGYGYTF. The chain has TRBV18 and TRBJ1-2; 8 nucleotides line up with TRBD1. The CDR3 consists of 15 residues. Trimming took 6 bases from V and 4 from J; bases not matched to a gene: 10. Germline V CDR1 and CDR2: KGHSH, LQKENI.

This clonotype was seen a handful of times. The chain combines TRBV19 with TRBJ2-1; TRBD2 aligns across 11 bases. The V segment lost 5 bases and the J segment 6 bases; nucleotides outside the gene matches: 6. CDR3 length: 15 amino acids. Germline V CDR1 and CDR2: LNHDA, SQIVND (reference sequence). CDR3 DNA sequence: TGTGCCAGTAGTGCACTAGCGGGAGTTGGCAATGAGCAGTTCTTC. Its protein product is CASSALAGVGNEQFF.

This clonotype was counted only a few times. The chain couples TRBV6-1 to TRBJ2-1; perhaps TRBD2 as D (5 bases). Germline V gives CDR1 MNHNS, CDR2 SASEGT. The length of the CDR3 is 13 residues. Trimming took off 5 bases at V and 7 bases at J, with 12 bases between the two ends. CDR3 loop: CASSPGIRNEQFF. The CDR3 DNA reads TGTGCCAGCAGTCCCGGGATTAGAAATGAGCAGTTCTTC.

The sample holds many counts of this clonotype. This sequence joins TRBV2 and TRBJ2-7; D remains ambiguous. Germline V gene sequence: CDR1 SNHLY, CDR2 FYNNEI. V dropped 7 bases and J dropped 4 bases, with 14 bases sitting between them. This CDR3 has 13 amino acids. The CDR3 bases are TGTGCCAGCAAAGTCCGGACCGGGTACGAGCAGTACTTC. This encodes CASKVRTGYEQYF.

The table lists this clonotype with many counts. The gene calls are TRBV9 and TRBJ1-1; 7 bases map to TRBD1. Per germline, CDR1 SGDLS and CDR2 YYNGEE. This CDR3 spans 14 amino acids. The V segment lost 0 bases and the J segment 1 base; nucleotides outside the gene matches: 0. CDR3 bases: TGTGCCAGCAGCGTAGAGGGGGCGAACACTGAAGCTTTCTTT. It yields the protein CASSVEGANTEAFF.

This clonotype was found a few times. The rearrangement joins TRBV11-3 to TRBJ2-7, with 7 bases that match TRBD1. V lost 5 bases and J lost 0; bases outside the gene matches: 7. Germline-derived CDR1 and CDR2 are SGHNT and YENEEA. This CDR3 region has 15 residues. This CDR3 reads CASSLWTGSSYEQYF. DNA of the CDR3: TGTGCCAGCAGCCTTTGGACAGGATCCTCCTACGAGCAGTACTTC.

The chain uses TRBV6-2 or TRBV6-3 and TRBJ2-7, with 9 bases identical to TRBD1. Germline V gene sequence: CDR1 MNHEY, CDR2 SVGEGT. The CDR3 is made up of 15 amino acids. V was clipped by 7 bases and J by 4 bases; unmatched bases: 11. The CDR3 bases are TGTGCCAGCAAGAGCGACAGGGGGTTTGGGTACGAGCAGTACTTC. Translated, it gives CASKSDRGFGYEQYF.

This clonotype was recorded only once. The V and J genes are TRBV20-1 and TRBJ2-5, with a tentative D call TRBD2 (6 bases). The germline V gene encodes CDR1 DFQATT and CDR2 SNEGSKA (reference sequence). The CDR3 is made up of 12 amino acids. V was trimmed by 3 bases and J by 4 bases, leaving 9 bases between them. CDR3 sequence: CSASGSTETQYF. The CDR3 DNA is TGCAGTGCTAGCGGGAGTACAGAGACCCAGTACTTC.

At least ten counts were recorded for this clonotype. This chain links TRBV19 with TRBJ1-5, with 8 nucleotides matching TRBD1. Trimming removed 5 bases from V and 10 bases from J; junction bases left unmatched: 7. Germline lookup yields CDR1 LNHDA and CDR2 SQIVND (reference sequence). This CDR3 spans 13 amino acids. CDR3 region: CASSWDRTIPQHF. CDR3 coding DNA: TGTGCCAGTAGTTGGGACAGGACAATCCCCCAGCATTTT.

The chain carries TRBV10-1 and TRBJ1-5; tentatively, D is TRBD1 (6 bases). Trimming left V 5 bases short and J 6 bases short, with 11 bases between. Per the germline V gene, CDR1 is WNHNN and CDR2 is SYGVQD (reference sequence). This CDR3 has 13 amino acids. CDR3 loop: CASSPDRSQPQHF. DNA of the CDR3: TGCGCCAGCAGTCCCGACAGGAGTCAGCCCCAGCATTTT.

The J gene is TRBJ2-1, the V gene TRBV5-6, with D unresolved. Germline V gene data show CDR1 as SGHDT and CDR2 as YYEEEE. V lost 2 bases and J 3 bases, leaving 12 bases between the germline ends. This CDR3 comprises 15 residues. The CDR3 nucleotides are TGTGCCAGCAGCTTTTCGGGCCTTCACTACAATGAGCAGTTCTTC. Protein product: CASSFSGLHYNEQFF.

This clonotype came up many times. The chain employs TRBV5-1 and TRBJ2-4, with 9 bases identical to TRBD1. The CDR3 spans 15 residues. CDR1 SGHRS and CDR2 YFSETQ come from the germline V gene. Unmatched junction bases numbered 13, after V lost 2 bases and J lost 13 bases. In DNA form, the CDR3 reads TGCGCCAGCAGCTTAGGTATGGGACAGGGCGACGGACAGTACTTC. Its protein product is CASSLGMGQGDGQYF.

This clonotype appeared many times. The CDR3 DNA sequence: TGTGCCAGCAGTCTTAGGCCGATGGACAGGGACTATGGCTACACCTTC. It is translated as CASSLRPMDRDYGYTF. The genes are TRBV12-3 or TRBV12-4 and TRBJ1-2; 8 bases are shared with TRBD1. Trimming took 5 bases from V and 3 from J; bases not matched to a gene: 11. The CDR3 is 16 residues long.

This clonotype was detected ten times or more. The V gene is TRBV2, the J gene TRBJ1-2; TRBD1 is a possible D gene (5 bases). This CDR3 spans 14 amino acids. Germline V lookup: CDR1 SNHLY, CDR2 FYNNEI. Trimming cost V 4 bases and J 5 bases, with 14 bases left between them. The CDR3 coding sequence is TGTGCCAGCAGTGTGAGGGGCCTCGAATATGGCTACACCTTC. Translation: CASSVRGLEYGYTF. Full variable domain (remainder filled in from reference TRBV2 and TRBJ1-2): EPEVTQTPSHQVTQMGQEVILRCVPISNHLYFYWYRQILGQKVEFLVSFYNNEISEKSEIFDDQFSVERPDGSNFTLKIRSTKLEDSAMYFCASSVRGLEYGYTFGSGTRLTVV.

The gene calls are TRBV9 and TRBJ1-1, with TRBD1 as a possible D gene (5 bases). Germline V gives CDR1 SGDLS, CDR2 YYNGEE. V was cut by 0 bases and J by 8 bases, with 11 bases left in between. This CDR3 is built from 13 residues. The CDR3 loop reads CASSVDQGREAFF. The CDR3 coding sequence is TGTGCCAGCAGCGTAGATCAGGGAAGGGAAGCTTTCTTT.

There are many counts of this clonotype. The chain combines TRBV20-1 with TRBJ1-1, with D unclear. Trimming took 1 base from V and 2 from J, leaving 5 bases between them. This CDR3 contains 12 residues. CDR1 is DFQATT, CDR2 SNEGSKA, per germline (reference sequence). The CDR3 loop reads CSARGHNTEAFF. The CDR3 DNA reads TGCAGTGCTAGAGGACATAACACTGAAGCTTTCTTT.

This clonotype has only a few counts. This chain connects TRBV5-1 to TRBJ2-5; no clear D gene. Germline-derived CDR1 and CDR2 are SGHRS and YFSETQ. Trimming stripped 0 bases from V and 6 bases from J, with 15 bases between. This CDR3 region has 15 residues. CDR3 protein: CASSLEPGPPQTQYF. CDR3 sequence (DNA): TGCGCCAGCAGCTTGGAACCTGGACCGCCGCAGACCCAGTACTTC.

The chain employs TRBV19 and TRBJ1-1, with 9 positions matching TRBD1. The ends lost 3 bases at V and 1 base at J; junction bases unmatched: 6. Germline loops: CDR1 LNHDA, CDR2 SQIVND (reference sequence). CDR3 length equals 16 residues. The CDR3 nucleotides read TGTGCCAGTAGTATGCCCTTACAGGGGGCGAACACTGAAGCTTTCTTT. As protein: CASSMPLQGANTEAFF.

This clonotype came up many times. The chain employs TRBV12-3 or TRBV12-4 and TRBJ1-1; weak D call: TRBD1 (6 bases). This CDR3 spans 14 amino acids. Trimming removed 5 bases at V and 3 bases at J, with 13 bases between. CDR3 bases: TGTGCCAGCAGTCTTCAGGGGTCTCACACTGAAGCTTTCTTT. This sequence encodes CASSLQGSHTEAFF.

This clonotype was found many times. The chain has TRBV12-3 or TRBV12-4 and TRBJ1-2; 7 nucleotides match TRBD1. The V gene end was trimmed by 6 bases and the J gene end by 8 bases; junction bases not matched to a gene: 6. The CDR3 totals 12 residues. The CDR3 is CASRSGGYGYTF. In DNA form, the CDR3 reads TGTGCCAGCAGATCAGGGGGTTACGGCTACACCTTC.

V is TRBV5-5 and J is TRBJ1-5; 7 bases line up with TRBD1. Germline values: CDR1 SGHKS, CDR2 YYEKEE (reference sequence). This CDR3 has 16 amino acids. V shed 4 bases and J 5 bases; nucleotides not matched to a gene: 12. The CDR3 DNA follows: TGTGCCAGCAGCCGCAAGGCACAGGGGAAGGATCAGCCCCAGCATTTT. Its translation: CASSRKAQGKDQPQHF.

Ten or more counts support this clonotype. In nucleotides, the CDR3 is TGTGCCAGCAGTTATTCTTGGCCGACGGACACCTACGAGCAGTACTTC. As protein: CASSYSWPTDTYEQYF. The rearrangement uses TRBV6-5 and TRBJ2-7; D perhaps matches TRBD1 (5 bases). The CDR3 is 16 amino acids. V was trimmed by 3 bases and J by 2 bases, leaving 17 bases between them. Germline V lookup: CDR1 MNHEY, CDR2 SVGAGI.

The J gene is TRBJ2-7, the V gene TRBV7-9; possibly TRBD1 for D (5 bases). The V gene lost 0 bases and the J gene lost 0 bases, with 6 bases spanning the gap. Per the germline V gene, CDR1 is SEHNR and CDR2 is FQNEAQ (reference sequence). The CDR3 sequence is 14 residues long. The chain's CDR3 is CASSLADISYEQYF. The CDR3 nucleotides are TGTGCCAGCAGCTTAGCGGACATCTCCTACGAGCAGTACTTC. Based on the CDR3 plus reference TRBV7-9 and TRBJ2-7, the full variable domain is DTGVSQNPRHKITKRGQNVTFRCDPISEHNRLYWYRQTLGQGPEFLTYFQNEAQLEKSRLLSDRFSAERPKGSFSTLEIQRTEQGDSAMYLCASSLADISYEQYFGPGTRLTVT.